Presented here are 20 T cell receptor beta chains from one specimen sequenced in a study of Ad26.COV2.S vaccination and SARS-CoV-2 variants. Treatment denoted: some 20 received Ad26.COV2.S at low or high dose, single or two shots; 5 received placebo; per-sample allocation not given. Samples analyzed were those drawn on day 63 after the first vaccine or placebo injection. The assay was immunoSEQ multiplex PCR, and TCRdb's table has in-frame clones only and misses some. The data show about 470,000 clones, roughly 88% seen once. Sequences were derived from peripheral blood, sampled in a trial of Ad26.COV2.S vaccine versus placebo. The receptors derive from a person aged 18-60 years who received the Ad26.COV2.S COVID-19 vaccine or a placebo.

The gene calls are TRBV24-1 and TRBJ2-5, with a weak D call TRBD1 (6 bases). V was pared by 4 bases and J by 7 bases, with 18 bases between. Germline V gene sequence: CDR1 KGHDR, CDR2 SFDVKD. The CDR3 sequence is 15 residues long. The CDR3 nucleotides read TGTGCCACCAGTGACCCAAGCCGGGACATAGGGACCCAGTACTTC. Protein sequence: CATSDPSRDIGTQYF.

The chain employs TRBV10-2 and TRBJ2-5; no clear D gene. The V end was cut by 2 bases, the J end by 5 bases, with 6 bases between. The CDR3 extends over 12 amino acids. The V gene's germline CDR1 is WSHSY and CDR2 SAAADI. The CDR3 DNA reads as TGCGCCAGCAGTGAGGTTTTCGAGACCCAGTACTTC. Protein product: CASSEVFETQYF.

J is TRBJ2-3 and V is TRBV9; 7 nucleotides match TRBD2. The CDR3 extends over 16 amino acids. The V gene's germline CDR1 is SGDLS and CDR2 YYNGEE. The V segment lost 0 bases and the J segment 3 bases; nucleotides outside the gene matches: 7. The DNA of the CDR3 is TGTGCCAGCAGCGTAGAGGGCGGGAGCAATACAGATACGCAGTATTTT. The encoded protein is CASSVEGGSNTDTQYF.

V gene TRBV19 combines with J gene TRBJ2-2; TRBD2 matches 9 bases. The germline CDR1 and CDR2 sequences are LNHDA and SQIVND (reference sequence). This CDR3 comprises 17 residues. V was pared by 5 bases and J by 5 bases, with 12 bases of the junction left unmatched. The chain's CDR3 is CASSFVSLAGSTGELFF. In DNA, the CDR3 is TGTGCCAGTAGTTTTGTTTCTCTAGCGGGAAGTACCGGGGAGCTGTTTTTT.

The chain links TRBV11-2 to TRBJ1-4; D ambiguous. Germline CDR1 and CDR2: SGHAT and FQNNGV. V was cut by 3 bases and J by 6 bases, with 8 bases left in between. This CDR3 is 13 amino acids long. CDR3 amino acids: CASSLMGYEKLFF. The CDR3 region has the DNA TGTGCCAGCAGCTTGATGGGGTATGAAAAACTGTTTTTT.

This chain uses TRBV3-1 (or the pseudogene TRBV3-2) with TRBJ2-7; 9 bases align to TRBD1. The CDR3 consists of 17 residues. Germline V gene lookup returns CDR1 LGHDT and CDR2 YNNKEL (reference sequence). J was trimmed by 3 bases and V by 2 bases; bases with no gene match: 11. CDR3 protein: CASSQRYRGLGNYEQYF. The CDR3 DNA is TGTGCCAGCAGCCAACGGTACAGGGGGCTAGGGAACTACGAGCAGTACTTC.

The CDR3 region has the DNA TGTGCCAGCAGCTCTAGACAGGGGGCCACAGATACGCAGTATTTT. Its translation: CASSSRQGATDTQYF. The chain couples TRBV11-2 to TRBJ2-3; the match to TRBD1 covers 10 bases. After removal of 4 bases from V and 2 bases from J, the junction contained 3 bases not matched to a gene. The length of the CDR3 is 15 residues. The germline CDR1 and CDR2 sequences are SGHAT and FQNNGV.

Notes on this clone: The sample holds other DNA sequences that translate to the same CDR3. In DNA, the CDR3 is TGCGCCAGCAGCCAAGGACTAGCGGGAGGAGCAGATACGCAGTATTTT. It codes for CASSQGLAGGADTQYF. The chain is built from TRBV4-1 and TRBJ2-3; 13 bases are shared with TRBD2. The V gene end was trimmed by 1 base and the J gene end by 4 bases; junction bases not matched to a gene: 2. From germline, CDR1 is MGHRA and CDR2 YSYEKL. This CDR3 is 16 amino acids long.

This chain links TRBV4-3 with TRBJ1-1; unclear D gene. V dropped 1 base and J dropped 5 bases, with 20 bases sitting between them. CDR1 is LGHNA and CDR2 is YSLEER in the germline V gene. The CDR3 covers 17 residues. CDR3: CASSQATPGLGRTEAFF. In DNA form, the CDR3 reads TGCGCCAGCAGCCAAGCAACTCCGGGTCTAGGTAGAACTGAAGCTTTCTTT.

The V gene is TRBV7-2, the J gene TRBJ2-1; 11 bases match TRBD2. After removal of 2 bases from V and 8 bases from J, the junction contained 8 bases not matched to a gene. The CDR3 is made up of 16 amino acids. Germline V gene lookup returns CDR1 SGHTA and CDR2 FQGNSA. CDR3 residues: CASSLYRLAGWDEQFF. The DNA for the CDR3 is TGTGCCAGCAGCTTATACCGACTAGCGGGGTGGGATGAGCAGTTCTTC. Using reference TRBV7-2 and TRBJ2-1 for the parts outside the CDR3, the full variable domain is GAGVSQSPSNKVTEKGKDVELRCDPISGHTALYWYRQSLGQGLEFLIYFQGNSAPDKSGLPSDRFSAERTGGSVSTLTIQRTQQEDSAVYLCASSLYRLAGWDEQFFGPGTRLTVL.

The chain is built from TRBV10-3 and TRBJ2-1, with 8 positions matching TRBD2. Per germline, CDR1 ENHRY and CDR2 SYGVKD. The CDR3 has 16 amino acids. With V trimmed by 6 bases and J by 5 bases, 12 bases remained unmatched. As DNA, the CDR3 is TGTGCCATCAGGGGATTAGCGGGGCTTTCAAACAATGAGCAGTTCTTC. Its translation is CAIRGLAGLSNNEQFF.

The rearrangement joins TRBV19 to TRBJ1-3; possible D gene TRBD1, 5 bases. The CDR3 has 15 amino acids. Trimming left V 5 bases short and J 0 bases short, with 11 bases between. Germline-derived CDR1 and CDR2 are LNHDA and SQIVND (reference sequence). The CDR3 DNA reads TGTGCCAGTAGTGCGGGACTGTACTCTGGAAACACCATATATTTT. The encoded protein is CASSAGLYSGNTIYF.

In its sample, this clone was seen once. The V call is TRBV28, the J call TRBJ2-3; D unresolved. The CDR3 consists of 15 residues. Trimming removed 5 bases from V and 3 bases from J, with 15 bases in between. CDR1 is MDHEN, CDR2 SYDVKM, per germline. The CDR3 loop is CASSLSAVGTDTQYF. DNA of the CDR3: TGTGCCAGCAGTCTTTCAGCTGTAGGTACAGATACGCAGTATTTT.

The chain joins TRBV27 to TRBJ1-2, with 7 nucleotides matching TRBD1. CDR3 length equals 14 residues. Germline V gives CDR1 MNHEY, CDR2 SMNVEV (reference sequence). Losses at the gene ends were 5 bases for V and 4 bases for J; bases not matched to a gene: 7. For the CDR3, the DNA is TGTGCCAGCAGTCCAGCAACAGGGGTCTATGGCTACACCTTC. Translated, it gives CASSPATGVYGYTF.

Here the CDR3 DNA reads TGTGCCAGCAGTTACTCGAGTAGGGGCAATGAGCAGTTCTTC. Residues: CASSYSSRGNEQFF. The chain carries TRBV6-5 and TRBJ2-1, with D perhaps TRBD1 (5 bases). The CDR3 spans 14 residues. V was trimmed by 0 bases and J by 6 bases, leaving 9 bases between them. Germline V lookup: CDR1 MNHEY, CDR2 SVGAGI.

The rearrangement uses TRBV10-3 and TRBJ1-2; TRBD1 is a possible D gene (6 bases). The germline V gene has CDR1 ENHRY and CDR2 SYGVKD. Trimming took 6 bases from V and 7 from J, leaving 21 bases between them. The CDR3 length is 15 residues. CDR3 bases: TGTGCCATCAGCTACGCGGGGGCTGGAAGGGGTGGCTACACCTTC. It is translated as CAISYAGAGRGGYTF.

The chain has TRBV6-2 or TRBV6-3 and TRBJ2-7; the D gene is possibly TRBD1 (5 bases). Deletions cut 2 bases from V and 4 bases from J, with 18 bases between. Per germline, CDR1 MNHEY and CDR2 SVGEGT. The CDR3 covers 16 residues. CDR3 sequence (DNA): TGTGCCAGCAGTTACCGTAAACCAATGACAGATTACGAGCAGTACTTC. This sequence encodes CASSYRKPMTDYEQYF.

The chain has TRBV14 and TRBJ2-1; unclear D gene. This CDR3 has 15 residues. V lost 4 bases and J 0 bases, leaving 10 bases between the germline ends. CDR1 and CDR2 from the germline V gene are SGHDN and FVKESK. CDR3 in DNA: TGTGCCAGCAGCCCAAGGGAAAGCTCCTACAATGAGCAGTTCTTC. It is translated as CASSPRESSYNEQFF.

The chain joins TRBV7-9 to TRBJ2-5; TRBD1 aligns across 9 bases. This CDR3 has 20 residues. Germline trimming cut 7 bases from V and 0 bases from J; bases unmatched to any gene: 21. Germline V CDR1 and CDR2: SEHNR, FQNEAQ (reference sequence). The CDR3 loop reads CASTVQDWGQGIYDQETQYF. DNA for the CDR3: TGTGCCAGCACCGTTCAGGACTGGGGACAGGGAATCTACGACCAAGAGACCCAGTACTTC. Based on the CDR3 plus reference TRBV7-9 and TRBJ2-5, the full variable domain is DTGVSQNPRHKITKRGQNVTFRCDPISEHNRLYWYRQTLGQGPEFLTYFQNEAQLEKSRLLSDRFSAERPKGSFSTLEIQRTEQGDSAMYLCASTVQDWGQGIYDQETQYFGPGTRLLVL.

The chain is built from TRBV10-3 and TRBJ2-1; D is uncertain. CDR3 length: 11 amino acids. Germline V gives CDR1 ENHRY, CDR2 SYGVKD. V shed 7 bases and J shed 8 bases, with 9 bases lying between them. The DNA of the CDR3 is TGTGCCATCAAATCGGTTGATGAGCAGTTCTTC. Encoded protein: CAIKSVDEQFF.